The clone carrying this TCR beta chain came up a few times. This specimen belongs to a study of immune evolution from preneoplasia to lung adenocarcinoma. J was trimmed by 7 bases and V by 5 bases; bases with no gene match: 15. Germline CDR1 and CDR2: MDHEN and SYDVKM. The length of the CDR3 is 17 residues. The data were produced by immunoSEQ multiplex PCR, yet TCRdb's version contains in-frame clones alone and is incomplete. The sample consists of 30,000 to 45,000 clones, roughly four fifths of them appearing once. The sequenced sample consisted of FFPE invasive lung adenocarcinoma tissue. This clonotype was sampled from a person between 55 and 69 years old with lung adenocarcinoma. The V and J genes are TRBV28 and TRBJ1-5; 9 positions match TRBD1. Here the CDR3 DNA reads TGTGCCAGCAGTACGTACTCCGGGACAGGGCTCCGACAGCCCCAGCATTTT. It specifies CASSTYSGTGLRQPQHF.